This T cell receptor (beta chain) appears in the sequencing data of a study of CD8 T cells in ankylosing spondylitis. There are many counts of this clonotype. V lost 2 bases and J lost 8, with 15 bases in between. The V gene's germline CDR1 is MNHEY and CDR2 SMNVEV (reference sequence). CDR3 size: 15 residues. One entry per CDR3 protein results from TCRdb running MiXCR on the 5' RACE reads. The sample lists 150,000 to 200,000 distinct CDR3 sequences; around 13% were seen once. Sequences were obtained from blood, either unsorted or a sorted T cell fraction (not recorded which). The receptor was derived from a female donor with ankylosing spondylitis or in good health (not recorded which). The chain joins TRBV27 to TRBJ1-4; D remains unclear. CDR3 sequence (DNA): TGTGCCAGCAGTTTAAGGCCAGGCTTGAGGGAAAAACTGTTTTTT. It translates to CASSLRPGLREKLFF.